These 6 T cell receptor beta chains originate from one sample sequenced in a study of cytomegalovirus exposure and HLA in healthy donors. Primers: 60 Vbeta forward and 13 Jbeta reverse. Method: immunoSEQ multiplex PCR; TCRdb's copy keeps in-frame clones and lacks some. The sample has more than 85,000 clones; roughly 70% are singletons. What was sequenced was PBMCs. The receptor set was obtained from a man aged 35 to 55 in good health and CMV-seronegative.

This clone was counted a few times. The chain has TRBV7-2 and TRBJ1-2; TRBD1 matches at 8 bases. Trimming removed 5 bases from V and 4 bases from J; junction bases left unmatched: 15. This CDR3 is 17 amino acids long. Germline V CDR1 and CDR2: SGHTA, FQGNSA. CDR3 protein: CASSVDRGSRFGYGYTF. The CDR3 nucleotides read TGTGCCAGCAGCGTTGACAGGGGTTCAAGGTTCGGCTATGGCTACACCTTC.

The chain links TRBV4-1 to TRBJ1-1; the D is unclear. Germline CDR1 and CDR2: MGHRA and YSYEKL. The CDR3 runs to 14 residues. V gave up 2 bases and J gave up 6 bases, with 13 bases separating them. The CDR3, as DNA: TGCGCCAGCAGCCAACGAGGAGGACGTTCTGAAGCTTTCTTT. This translates into CASSQRGGRSEAFF.

V and J are TRBV7-9 and TRBJ2-3; possible D gene TRBD2, 5 bases. The CDR3 consists of 14 residues. The germline gives CDR1 SEHNR, CDR2 FQNEAQ (reference sequence). The germline V and J ends were trimmed by 1 base and 7 bases, with 12 bases remaining between them. CDR3 region: CASSLGSSWHTQYF. DNA of the CDR3: TGTGCCAGCAGCTTAGGGTCTAGCTGGCATACGCAGTATTTT. Full variable domain (outside the CDR3, taken from reference TRBV7-9 and TRBJ2-3): DTGVSQNPRHKITKRGQNVTFRCDPISEHNRLYWYRQTLGQGPEFLTYFQNEAQLEKSRLLSDRFSAERPKGSFSTLEIQRTEQGDSAMYLCASSLGSSWHTQYFGPGTRLTVL.

This clone has more than one count but fewer than ten. The chain couples TRBV13 to TRBJ1-2, with 9 bases matching TRBD1. Germline V gene lookup returns CDR1 PRHDT and CDR2 FYEKMQ (reference sequence). The CDR3 is made up of 17 amino acids. V lost 6 bases, J lost 2 bases, and 13 bases stayed unmatched. The CDR3 spells CASSLDSGTGRNYGYTF. CDR3 nucleotide sequence: TGTGCCAGCAGTCTAGACTCTGGGACAGGGAGGAACTATGGCTACACCTTC.

This clone has just a few counts. The V call is TRBV7-2, the J call TRBJ1-2, with 10 positions matching TRBD1. V shed 3 bases and J 6 bases; nucleotides not matched to a gene: 7. The CDR3 is made up of 15 amino acids. Germline CDR1 is SGHTA and CDR2 is FQGNSA. CDR3 in amino acids: CASSLPRQGANGYTF. The DNA for the CDR3 is TGTGCCAGCAGCTTGCCGAGACAGGGGGCCAATGGCTACACCTTC.

This chain joins TRBV6-1 and TRBJ1-2; 8 bases are shared with TRBD1. The length of the CDR3 is 16 residues. Per the germline V gene, CDR1 is MNHNS and CDR2 is SASEGT. Unmatched junction bases numbered 6, after V lost 2 bases and J lost 1 base. The CDR3 bases are TGTGCCAGCAGTGAAAGGACAGGGCCCAATAACTATGGCTACACCTTC. Amino acid sequence: CASSERTGPNNYGYTF.